Below are 25 T cell receptor beta chains sequenced from a single sample in a study of Ad26.COV2.S vaccination and SARS-CoV-2 variants. Sequencing used immunoSEQ multiplex PCR; TCRdb keeps in-frame clones, though not all of them. This table has about 350,000 clones, around nine tenths appearing once. Treatment indicated: roughly 19 received Ad26.COV2.S at low or high dose, single or two shots; several received placebo; per-sample allocation not given. Day 63 following the first vaccine or placebo injection was when the samples were taken. The specimen was peripheral blood, collected in a trial of Ad26.COV2.S vaccine versus placebo. These receptors all come from a person aged 18-65 years who received the Ad26.COV2.S COVID-19 vaccine or a placebo.

The V gene is TRBV5-4, the J gene TRBJ2-2; D gene unclear. V was clipped by 2 bases and J by 5 bases, with 7 bases between them. Germline V gives CDR1 SGHNT, CDR2 YYREEE (reference sequence). The CDR3 runs to 13 residues. CDR3 nucleotides: TGTGCCAGCAGCTTAGGTCCTACCGGGGAGCTGTTTTTT. It yields the protein CASSLGPTGELFF.

Concerning this clone itself: Other DNA sequences within the sample encode an identical CDR3. The CDR3, as DNA: TGTGCCATCAGTGATGGGGCTTACGAGCAGTACTTC. It is translated as CAISDGAYEQYF. V gene TRBV10-3 combines with J gene TRBJ2-7; TRBD1 might be the D (5 bases). Germline values: CDR1 ENHRY, CDR2 SYGVKD. Between the trimmed V and J ends, which lost 3 bases and 4 bases, there was a span of 7 bases. The CDR3 contains 12 residues.

The chain links TRBV18 to TRBJ2-1, with D possibly matching TRBD2 (5 bases). The CDR3 is made up of 14 amino acids. V lost 0 bases and J 7 bases, leaving 10 bases between the germline ends. Germline lookup yields CDR1 KGHSH and CDR2 LQKENI. As DNA, the CDR3 is TGTGCCAGCTCACCACCCCGGGGAAGGAATGAGCAGTTCTTC. It specifies CASSPPRGRNEQFF.

This clone was seen a handful of times. The chain employs TRBV5-1 and TRBJ2-7, with 8 bases aligning to TRBD2. Germline CDR1 reads SGHRS; CDR2 reads YFSETQ. V dropped 4 bases and J dropped 7; count of bases not matched to a gene: 10. CDR3 length: 14 residues. The CDR3 bases are TGCGCCAGCAGCCTCTCCGGGACTAGTGGAGAGCAGTACTTC. Translated, it gives CASSLSGTSGEQYF.

The CDR3 is CASSSIKQGARQPQHF. Written as DNA, the CDR3 is TGTGCCAGCAGTTCGATCAAACAGGGGGCTCGGCAGCCCCAGCATTTT. This chain joins TRBV6-2 or TRBV6-3 and TRBJ1-5; TRBD1 aligns across 9 bases. The V gene end was trimmed by 4 bases and the J gene end by 7 bases; junction bases not matched to a gene: 11. Germline values: CDR1 MNHEY, CDR2 SVGEGT. This CDR3 comprises 16 residues.

This clone occurred once. The sample holds other DNA sequences that translate to the same CDR3. J is TRBJ2-3 and V is TRBV9, with D hard to call. The CDR3 spans 12 residues. V lost 3 bases to trimming and J lost 2 bases, with 4 bases between them. The germline V gene encodes CDR1 SGDLS and CDR2 YYNGEE. CDR3 nucleotide sequence: TGTGCCAGCAGCGCTAACACAGATACGCAGTATTTT. It codes for CASSANTDTQYF.

This chain's CDR3 is CASSFRPDRAQETQYF. As DNA, the CDR3 is TGTGCCAGCAGTTTTCGACCCGACAGGGCCCAAGAGACCCAGTACTTC. This chain connects TRBV28 to TRBJ2-5; 7 bases fit TRBD1. The CDR3 sequence is 16 residues long. Per the germline V gene, CDR1 is MDHEN and CDR2 is SYDVKM. Trimming cost V 3 bases and J 1 base; bases outside gene matches: 8.

The DNA of the CDR3 is TGCGCCAGCAGCTTGCGGCGGGAGTCCAATGAGCAGTTCTTC. It encodes CASSLRRESNEQFF. The chain recombines TRBV5-1 with TRBJ2-1; 7 nucleotides agree with TRBD2. Germline V gene sequence: CDR1 SGHRS, CDR2 YFSETQ. V was pared by 1 base and J by 6 bases, with 4 bases of the junction left unmatched. The CDR3 spans 14 residues.

The chain couples TRBV30 to TRBJ1-2; D may be TRBD1 (5 bases). The germline gives CDR1 GTSNPN, CDR2 SVGIG (reference sequence). The V end was cut by 0 bases, the J end by 2 bases, with 10 bases between. The CDR3 totals 14 residues. As DNA, the CDR3 is TGTGCCTGGAGTGTACGGCCAGGGAACTATGGCTACACCTTC. It encodes CAWSVRPGNYGYTF.

This clone is a singleton in its sample. This rearrangement joins TRBV6-2 or TRBV6-3 to TRBJ1-5; the D is unclear. Trimming cost V 4 bases and J 0 bases, with 4 bases left between them. Germline V lookup: CDR1 MNHEY, CDR2 SVGEGT. The CDR3 is 13 residues long. CDR3 in amino acids: CASSLGSNQPQHF. CDR3 nucleotide sequence: TGTGCCAGCAGTTTAGGTAGCAATCAGCCCCAGCATTTT.

This clone occurred once. At the DNA level, this CDR3 is encoded by other sequences in the same sample as well. CDR3 loop: CASSLGTDTQYF. CDR3 DNA: TGTGCCAGCAGTTTAGGCACAGATACGCAGTATTTT. This chain uses TRBV12-3 or TRBV12-4 with TRBJ2-3; D is unresolved. Between the trimmed V and J ends, which lost 1 base and 1 base, there was a span of 0 bases. This CDR3 is built from 12 residues.

This chain connects TRBV9 to TRBJ1-2; 7 bases match TRBD1. The CDR3 is 16 amino acids. Germline-derived CDR1 and CDR2 are SGDLS and YYNGEE. The ends lost 3 bases at V and 2 bases at J; junction bases unmatched: 10. CDR3 amino acids: CASSGMRETGNYGYTF. DNA of the CDR3: TGTGCCAGCAGCGGGATGAGGGAGACAGGGAACTATGGCTACACCTTC.

V and J are TRBV19 and TRBJ2-2; no firm D call. The CDR3 runs 14 residues. V gave up 2 bases and J gave up 4 bases, with 8 bases separating them. Germline lookup yields CDR1 LNHDA and CDR2 SQIVND (reference sequence). The CDR3 is CASSIMLSTGELFF. The CDR3 nucleotides are TGTGCCAGTAGTATAATGTTGAGCACCGGGGAGCTGTTTTTT.

The CDR3 here is CASSLNGGTGEQYF. The CDR3 DNA sequence: TGTGCCAGCAGCTTAAATGGGGGTACGGGGGAGCAGTACTTC. The genes are TRBV7-3 and TRBJ2-7, with D possibly being TRBD1 or TRBD2 (5 bases each). Trimming cost V 1 base and J 7 bases, with 14 bases left between them. Germline CDR1 reads SGHTA; CDR2 reads FQGTGA. This CDR3 has 14 residues.

This chain connects TRBV21-1 to TRBJ2-1; TRBD1, as called in the table, went unchecked against the DNA. TRBV21-1 is marked as a pseudogene. This CDR3 has 20 amino acids. CDR3 sequence reads: CASSSKAGQATMSSYNEQFF. The CDR3 DNA reads TGTGCCAGCAGCTCAAAGGCCGGACAGGCCACGATGAGCTCCTACAATGAGCAGTTCTTC.

The chain couples TRBV9 to TRBJ2-1; 9 nucleotides align to TRBD2. J was trimmed by 7 bases and V by 0 bases; bases with no gene match: 8. The length of the CDR3 is 16 residues. In germline, CDR1 is SGDLS, CDR2 YYNGEE. The CDR3 region has the DNA TGTGCCAGCAGCGTAGGTAGCGGGAGCCTATGGAATGAGCAGTTCTTC. Amino acid sequence: CASSVGSGSLWNEQFF.

This clone was seen just once. The chain couples TRBV9 to TRBJ2-3; TRBD2 agrees at 8 bases. V trimming: 4 bases; J trimming: 4 bases; junction bases outside the gene matches: 11. The CDR3 runs to 16 residues. The germline V gene has CDR1 SGDLS and CDR2 YYNGEE. The CDR3 loop reads CASSKVSGRSSDTQYF. The CDR3 nucleotides are TGTGCCAGCAGCAAAGTAAGCGGGAGATCCTCAGATACGCAGTATTTT.

The V call is TRBV6-1, the J call TRBJ2-1; D gene ambiguous. Germline CDR1 is MNHNS and CDR2 is SASEGT. Trimming removed 2 bases from V and 1 base from J, with 12 bases in between. This CDR3 comprises 16 residues. As DNA, the CDR3 is TGTGCCAGCAGTGAATATAGTACTGGGTCCTACAATGAGCAGTTCTTC. It codes for CASSEYSTGSYNEQFF.

This clone was seen just once. This sequence joins TRBV20-1 and TRBJ1-3; D gene ambiguous. CDR3 length: 12 residues. The germline V and J ends were trimmed by 3 bases and 4 bases, with 7 bases remaining between them. The germline V gene has CDR1 DFQATT and CDR2 SNEGSKA (reference sequence). CDR3 in DNA: TGCAGTGCTAGTACGTCGGGAAACACCATATATTTT. Protein sequence: CSASTSGNTIYF.

The V and J genes are TRBV12-3 or TRBV12-4 and TRBJ2-3; no definite D call. The CDR3 extends over 13 amino acids. V lost 7 bases and J 2 bases, leaving 10 bases between the germline ends. CDR3: CASTEPNTDTQYF. The CDR3 nucleotides read TGTGCCAGCACCGAACCCAACACAGATACGCAGTATTTT.

CDR3 region: CASGPTSGITGELFF. As DNA, the CDR3 is TGTGCTAGTGGGCCGACTAGCGGGATTACCGGGGAGCTGTTTTTT. This chain uses TRBV12-5 with TRBJ2-2; 11 nucleotides line up with TRBD2. Germline CDR1 reads LGHNT; CDR2 reads FRNRAP. Trimming removed 6 bases from V and 5 bases from J; junction bases left unmatched: 5. CDR3 length: 15 amino acids. The whole variable domain, filled in from reference TRBV12-5 and TRBJ2-2, reads DARVTQTPRHKVTEMGQEVTMRCQPILGHNTVFWYRQTMMQGLELLAYFRNRAPLDDSGMPKDRFSAEMPDATLATLKIQPSEPRDSAVYFCASGPTSGITGELFFGEGSRLTVL.

The chain uses TRBV20-1 and TRBJ1-1, with D possibly being TRBD1 (6 bases). The CDR3 has 13 residues. Per germline, CDR1 DFQATT and CDR2 SNEGSKA (reference sequence). Trimming removed 3 bases at V and 0 bases at J, with 8 bases between. This chain's CDR3 is CSASSGVNTEAFF. Here the CDR3 DNA reads TGCAGTGCTAGTTCAGGGGTGAACACTGAAGCTTTCTTT.

The V call is TRBV4-1, the J call TRBJ2-7, with TRBD2 identical over 11 bases. V was clipped by 2 bases and J by 7 bases; unmatched bases: 4. The CDR3 runs to 14 residues. Germline V CDR1 and CDR2: MGHRA, YSYEKL. The CDR3 coding sequence is TGCGCCAGCAGCCAACTAGCGGGAGGCGAAGAGCAGTACTTC. Protein product: CASSQLAGGEEQYF.

This clone was counted once. The rearrangement uses TRBV5-1 and TRBJ1-1; no reliable D call. Germline-derived CDR1 and CDR2 are SGHRS and YFSETQ. CDR3 size: 14 residues. The ends were cut back, 0 bases at V and 4 bases at J, with 10 bases in the middle. CDR3 DNA sequence: TGCGCCAGCAGCTTGGGTCCGGCCCGCACTGAAGCTTTCTTT. It codes for CASSLGPARTEAFF.

This sequence joins TRBV6-5 and TRBJ1-5; unclear D gene. V gave up 0 bases and J gave up 6 bases, with 12 bases separating them. CDR1 is MNHEY and CDR2 is SVGAGI in the germline V gene. CDR3 length equals 15 residues. The CDR3 sequence: CASSYSGGSGQPQHF. CDR3 sequence (DNA): TGTGCCAGCAGTTACTCAGGAGGGTCGGGTCAGCCCCAGCATTTT.